This record looks at one T cell receptor beta chain sequence and its context. This record comes from a study of blood T cell repertoires in COVID-19. Sequencing was performed with immunoSEQ multiplex PCR; in TCRdb, only in-frame clones are kept and a portion is missing. The sample yields under 120,000 clones, 69% seen once. Germline CDR1 is SGHRS and CDR2 is YFSETQ. This CDR3 spans 14 amino acids. The trim removed 4 bases at V and 3 bases at J, leaving 7 bases unmatched. The source is an elderly man with acute or convalescent COVID-19. Specimen: peripheral blood. This chain links TRBV5-1 with TRBJ2-7; 7 positions agree with TRBD2. The CDR3 loop reads CASSASSGGYEQYF. CDR3 nucleotides: TGCGCCAGCAGCGCTAGTTCGGGGGGCTACGAGCAGTACTTC.